These T cell receptor beta chains were read from a single sample in a study of blood T cell repertoires in COVID-19. Produced via immunoSEQ multiplex PCR; TCRdb's table is partial and in-frame only. The sample yields around 140,000 clones, about 74% seen once. The specimen was peripheral blood. The origin of the receptors is a middle-aged man with acute or convalescent COVID-19. Both conserved end residues are part of each CDR3. A D gene is named only where the DNA matches it firmly. Rows give clone size only sometimes, using once, few, many, or a class for an expanded clone.

cdr3_length	j_call	v_call	clone_size	d_call	cdr3_nt	cdr3_aa
16	TRBJ2-7	TRBV27	-	-	TGTGCCAGCAGTCCCGCGGGGGGACAGGGACTCTACGAGCAGTACTTC	CASSPAGGQGLYEQYF
15	TRBJ1-4	TRBV28	-	TRBD1	TGTGCCAGCAGTCCAGGGACAGGGGGAGGTGAAAAACTGTTTTTT	CASSPGTGGGEKLFF
13	TRBJ1-6	TRBV6-5	-	-	TGTGCCACCCGACAGAACACCAATTCACCCCTCCACTTT	CATRQNTNSPLHF
15	TRBJ1-2	TRBV7-8	-	-	TGTGCCAGCAGCTTTGGCGCAGGGACTAACTATGGCTACACCTTC	CASSFGAGTNYGYTF
14	TRBJ1-2	TRBV19	-	TRBD1	TGTGCCAGTAGCCCCCTAGGGGGCATTGGTGGCTACACCTTC	CASSPLGGIGGYTF
15	TRBJ2-7	TRBV7-9	few	TRBD1	TGTGCCAGCAGCGCCCGACAGGGAAATCCCTACGAGCAGTACTTC	CASSARQGNPYEQYF
15	TRBJ1-4	TRBV10-1	-	TRBD1	TGCGCCAGCAGTGATGGACAGGGGAATAATGAAAAACTGTTTTTT	CASSDGQGNNEKLFF
11	TRBJ2-1	TRBV12-5	-	-	TGTGCTAGTGGTCTAGACAATGAGCAGTTCTTC	CASGLDNEQFF
14	TRBJ1-1	TRBV5-6	-	TRBD1	TGTGCCAGCAGCGGGGGACAGGGGAACACTGAAGCTTTCTTT	CASSGGQGNTEAFF
15	TRBJ2-5	TRBV3-1/TRBV3-2	-	-	TGTGCCAGCAGCGCTTTTTCGGCACAGGGCCGCCCCCAGTACTTC	CASSAFSAQGRPQYF
15	TRBJ1-1	TRBV12-5	-	-	TGTGCTAGTGGCTTGGTTTTAGGGGCGTCCGGTGAAGCTTTCTTT	CASGLVLGASGEAFF
16	TRBJ1-3	TRBV5-6	-	-	TGTGCCAGCAGCCCTCGCAGACAGCACTCTGGAAACACCATATATTTT	CASSPRRQHSGNTIYF
16	TRBJ1-3	TRBV28	few	-	TGTGCCAGCAGGGGAGAGGAGGGGTCCTTTGGAAACACCATATATTTT	CASRGEEGSFGNTIYF
13	TRBJ1-3	TRBV9	-	-	TGTGCCAGCTCACAGGGCGCTGAGGACACCATATATTTT	CASSQGAEDTIYF
12	TRBJ1-2	TRBV2	-	TRBD1	TGTGCCACAGGCCGGACAGGGGCTGGCTACACCTTC	CATGRTGAGYTF